This T cell receptor beta chain was captured by sequencing in a study of CD8+CD57+ T cells in acquired aplastic anemia listed by TCRdb under 2018. Study-wide context: Extracted DNA from sorted CD4+ and CD8+ cells averaged around 3.4 ug, ranging from roughly 0.17 to 27.4 ug. An average of approximately 10 million reads for CD4+ cells and 11.0 million reads for CD8+ cells was obtained from healthy donor samples. Paper-wide results and their limitations: Twenty-nine CD8+ CDR3 sequences were found in both patients and controls but appeared to be highly expressed in patients and within the immunodominant clones of the patients. No significant difference in CD8+ Simpson's diversity was found between patients and healthy controls (P=0.060).

Profiling of TCR beta VDJ combinations and CDR3 sequences used genomic DNA as the template. An Illumina HiSeq 2000 was the platform used for TCR repertoire sequencing. As for the original processing: TRBV/TRBJ rearrangement plots, CDR3 size and DJ length profiles, and Simpson's diversity index were used to evaluate the repertoires. The most abundant DNA sequence in the deep sequencing data was defined as the immunodominant clone. CDR3 amino acid sequences were screened for sharing across subjects and were compared with published repertoires and the VDJdb database. TCRdb trimmed the raw reads at Q25, called clones with MiXCR and kept productive beta chains. Each entry is one CDR3 protein sequence, shown with its most common DNA and genes. The V and J calls shown here were made by TCRdb, not taken from the authors' results. The sample profile shows 40,000 or so distinct CDR3 sequences; more than 75% of them were found once. Clones ranked in the top ten supply 22% of the sample.

Details on this clonotype: Its antigen has not been determined. No qualities accompany the bases; no much larger clone lies one base away.

Trimming costs V 6 bases and J 6 bases, and their ends lie 15 bases apart. From the cysteine up to the phenylalanine, the CDR3 has a length of 14 residues. The read is trimmed to its CDR3 DNA, 42 bases read in frame from base 1. CDR1 and CDR2 are drawn from the germline V gene: SNHLY, FYNNEI. TCR repertoires of sorted CD4+ and CD8+ blood T cells from severe aplastic anemia patients and healthy subjects were deep-sequenced in the study. Ficoll-Paque density gradient centrifugation was used to isolate peripheral blood mononuclear cells. Before DNA extraction, CD4+ and CD8+ T cells were sorted by FACS or by magnetic beads.

The TCR comes from a human donor in good health, serving as a control. Specimen: sorted CD4+, CD8+, or CD8+CD57+ T cells (not recorded which) from PBMCs. The rearranged segments are TRBV2 and TRBJ2-1, with the D gene too uncertain to name. The nucleotide sequence reads TGTGCCAGCAGCTTTGGGGAATCGGCCAATGAGCAGTTCTTC. It specifies CASSFGESANEQFF.